The 28 T cell receptor beta chains below come from one sample, sequenced in a study of early T cells in non-severe SARS-CoV-2 infection. TCRdb analysed the 5' RACE reads with MiXCR anew, one entry per CDR3 protein. The sample includes approximately 42,000 distinct CDR3 sequences, about 7% of them seen just once. The sequenced sample consisted of whole blood. These receptors were obtained from an adult who was a healthcare worker with PCR-confirmed SARS-CoV-2 infection or an uninfected control (not recorded which).

This clonotype was picked up a small number of times. The chain uses TRBV3-1 and TRBJ1-1; maybe TRBD1 (6 bases). The germline gives CDR1 LGHDT, CDR2 YNNKEL (reference sequence). The CDR3 sequence is 15 residues long. Between the trimmed V and J ends, which lost 0 bases and 0 bases, there was a span of 8 bases. The CDR3 sequence is CASSQEGGMNTEAFF. The CDR3 bases are TGTGCCAGCAGCCAAGAAGGGGGTATGAACACTGAAGCTTTCTTT. The full variable domain, in which reference TRBV3-1 and TRBJ1-1 provide the parts outside the CDR3, is DTAVSQTPKYLVTQMGNDKSIKCEQNLGHDTMYWYKQDSKKFLKIMFSYNNKELIINETVPNRFSPKSPDKAHLNLHINSLELGDSAVYFCASSQEGGMNTEAFFGQGTRLTVV.

This clonotype was observed at least ten times. The chain joins TRBV5-1 to TRBJ1-2; D is ambiguous. The germline gives CDR1 SGHRS, CDR2 YFSETQ. The CDR3 is 14 residues long. Trimming removed 2 bases at V and 6 bases at J, with 14 bases between. The CDR3 DNA reads as TGCGCCAGCAGCTTAACGGCAGTACAGAATGGCTACACCTTC. Translation: CASSLTAVQNGYTF.

The CDR3 spells CAWRHGSTDTQYF. In DNA form, the CDR3 reads TGTGCCTGGAGACACGGAAGCACAGATACGCAGTATTTT. The chain carries TRBV30 and TRBJ2-3; D remains unclear. The CDR3 runs to 13 residues. Germline values: CDR1 GTSNPN, CDR2 SVGIG (reference sequence). Trimming pared 3 bases from V and 0 bases from J, leaving 7 bases between.

The chain is built from TRBV6-5 and TRBJ2-6; D not certain. Trimming took off 2 bases at V and 1 base at J, with 9 bases between the two ends. The CDR3 loop spans 16 amino acids. Germline loops: CDR1 MNHEY, CDR2 SVGAGI. This chain's CDR3 is CASSYAAGSGANVLTF. The CDR3 nucleotides read TGTGCCAGCAGTTACGCCGCAGGTTCTGGGGCCAACGTCCTGACTTTC.

In this sample, this clonotype turned up many times. V gene TRBV7-2 combines with J gene TRBJ2-1; TRBD1 aligns across 9 bases. The J segment lost 8 bases and the V segment lost 5 bases, leaving 13 bases of the junction unmatched. The CDR3 totals 16 residues. Germline V gene lookup returns CDR1 SGHTA and CDR2 FQGNSA. DNA of the CDR3: TGTGCCAGCAGCCCAACGAGGGACAGGGTTTATTATGAGCAGTTCTTC. The encoded protein is CASSPTRDRVYYEQFF.

The chain has TRBV20-1 and TRBJ2-1; D not resolved. Germline values: CDR1 DFQATT, CDR2 SNEGSKA (reference sequence). The CDR3 has 14 residues. Trimming pared 5 bases from V and 2 bases from J, leaving 13 bases between. CDR3 in amino acids: CSAADFATYNEQFF. The CDR3 DNA reads as TGCAGTGCTGCCGACTTCGCGACCTACAATGAGCAGTTCTTC.

This rearrangement joins TRBV9 to TRBJ2-5; possibly TRBD2 for D (5 bases). The CDR3 is 12 residues long. The V gene's germline CDR1 is SGDLS and CDR2 YYNGEE. V shed 7 bases and J shed 1 base, with 8 bases lying between them. The CDR3 DNA reads TGTGCCAGCCAGAGGGCCCAAGAGACCCAGTACTTC. It specifies CASQRAQETQYF.

In its sample, this clonotype was seen a few times. The chain is built from TRBV11-1 and TRBJ1-2; no reliable D call. Trimming took 2 bases from V and 3 from J, leaving 22 bases between them. Germline CDR1 reads SGHAT; CDR2 reads FQDESV (reference sequence). CDR3 length equals 18 residues. The CDR3 reads CASSLLPRNPETHYGYTF. The CDR3 region has the DNA TGTGCCAGCAGCTTACTTCCTCGGAACCCGGAAACTCACTATGGCTACACCTTC.

The chain uses TRBV6-2 or TRBV6-3 and TRBJ1-1; no definite D call. The CDR3 spans 14 residues. The germline CDR1 and CDR2 sequences are MNHEY and SVGEGT. Trimming pared 4 bases from V and 1 base from J, leaving 10 bases between. CDR3 nucleotides: TGTGCCAGCAGTTCCGCGACGGGGAACACTGAAGCTTTCTTT. Protein product: CASSSATGNTEAFF.

The chain joins TRBV12-3 or TRBV12-4 to TRBJ1-1, with D maybe TRBD1 (6 bases). Trimming pared 5 bases from V and 1 base from J, leaving 14 bases between. The CDR3 has 15 amino acids. As DNA, the CDR3 is TGTGCCAGCAGTCTCGCCCGGGGGGCGAACACTGAAGCTTTCTTT. Translating gives CASSLARGANTEAFF.

Worth noting for this clonotype: This could be a read error, since a much larger clone is one nucleotide away. The V gene is TRBV6-5, the J gene TRBJ2-1; D is perhaps TRBD2 (6 bases). CDR1 is MNHEY, CDR2 SVGAGI, per germline. V was clipped by 6 bases and J by 2 bases, with 17 bases between them. This CDR3 is built from 16 residues. Here the CDR3 DNA reads TGTGCCAGCAGCAAACCCCAAGCGGGCCCCTACAATGAGCAGTTCTTC. It yields the protein CASSKPQAGPYNEQFF.

This clonotype occurred many times. V gene TRBV4-1 combines with J gene TRBJ2-2, with 15 bases that match TRBD2. The CDR3 totals 17 residues. J lost 6 bases, V lost 3 bases, and 5 bases had no gene match. Per the germline V gene, CDR1 is MGHRA and CDR2 is YSYEKL. The CDR3 coding sequence is TGCGCCAGCAGCCACCCTGGACTAGCGGGGGGGCCCGGGGAGCTGTTTTTT. Translated, it gives CASSHPGLAGGPGELFF.

The V gene is TRBV6-6, the J gene TRBJ1-6; unclear D gene. V was cut by 0 bases and J by 7 bases, with 7 bases left in between. The CDR3 sequence is 14 residues long. Per the germline V gene, CDR1 is MNHNY and CDR2 is SVGAGI (reference sequence). The CDR3 nucleotides are TGTGCCAGCAGTTACTCGAAGGAGAATTCACCCCTCCACTTT. Residues: CASSYSKENSPLHF.

The chain has TRBV6-5 and TRBJ1-2, with 9 bases fitting TRBD1. V gave up 6 bases and J gave up 4 bases; unmatched junction bases: 12. CDR1 and CDR2 (germline): MNHEY, SVGAGI. The CDR3 length is 16 residues. The CDR3 nucleotides are TGTGCCAGCAGATCCGGGACAGGGCCGGGTGGCTATGGCTACACCTTC. Translation gives CASRSGTGPGGYGYTF.

The V and J genes are TRBV6-5 and TRBJ2-7; D is perhaps TRBD1 or TRBD2 (6 bases each). The germline CDR1 and CDR2 sequences are MNHEY and SVGAGI. The length of the CDR3 is 17 residues. Trimming pared 2 bases from V and 2 bases from J, leaving 19 bases between. The DNA of the CDR3 is TGTGCCAGCAGTTACGTACGCGTGGCGGGGACAACCTACGAGCAGTACTTC. Its translation: CASSYVRVAGTTYEQYF.

This clonotype was recorded a few times. The chain uses TRBV29-1 and TRBJ2-4, with 8 bases that match TRBD1. Trimming at V came to 4 bases and at J to 8 bases, leaving 4 bases not matched to a gene. The CDR3 spans 12 residues. Per germline, CDR1 SQVTM and CDR2 ANQGSEA. The CDR3 DNA sequence: TGCAGCGTTGGAGGACAGGGAGACATTCAGTACTTC. Its translation is CSVGGQGDIQYF.

The sample holds many counts of this clonotype. The rearrangement uses TRBV7-9 and TRBJ2-1; 10 bases are a match to TRBD1. There are 16 residues in the CDR3. V dropped 6 bases and J dropped 2; count of bases not matched to a gene: 7. Germline V gives CDR1 SEHNR, CDR2 FQNEAQ (reference sequence). The CDR3 spells CASSSPGQGTYNEQFF. CDR3 in DNA: TGTGCCAGCAGTTCTCCGGGACAGGGGACCTACAATGAGCAGTTCTTC. The whole variable domain, filled in from reference TRBV7-9 and TRBJ2-1, reads DTGVSQNPRHKITKRGQNVTFRCDPISEHNRLYWYRQTLGQGPEFLTYFQNEAQLEKSRLLSDRFSAERPKGSFSTLEIQRTEQGDSAMYLCASSSPGQGTYNEQFFGPGTRLTVL.

This clonotype came up a few times. This chain links TRBV18 with TRBJ2-1; D is perhaps TRBD1 (5 bases). Germline V lookup: CDR1 KGHSH, CDR2 LQKENI. The ends were cut back, 3 bases at V and 0 bases at J, with 9 bases in the middle. The CDR3 has 15 amino acids. CDR3 nucleotides: TGTGCCAGCTCACCCAGAACAGGCTCCTACAATGAGCAGTTCTTC. It is translated as CASSPRTGSYNEQFF.

This clonotype turned up a few times. V gene TRBV6-2 or TRBV6-3 combines with J gene TRBJ2-1, with 13 positions matching TRBD2. This CDR3 spans 14 amino acids. Looked up from germline, CDR1 is MNHEY and CDR2 is SVGEGT. Trimming at V came to 6 bases and at J to 12 bases, leaving 8 bases not matched to a gene. As DNA, the CDR3 is TGTGCCAGCAGAGAACTAGCGGGGGGGTACTGGCAGTTCTTC. Its translation is CASRELAGGYWQFF.

This chain uses TRBV6-1 with TRBJ2-1; 12 bases fit TRBD2. The V gene's germline CDR1 is MNHNS and CDR2 SASEGT. The CDR3 is 15 residues long. The J segment lost 4 bases and the V segment lost 4 bases, leaving 2 bases of the junction unmatched. The CDR3 is CASSGLAGAYNEQFF. The CDR3 DNA reads TGTGCCAGCAGTGGACTAGCGGGGGCATACAATGAGCAGTTCTTC.

The rearrangement uses TRBV20-1 and TRBJ2-1; tentative D call: TRBD2 (5 bases). Trimming took 6 bases from V and 4 from J, leaving 19 bases between them. CDR3 length: 15 residues. Germline CDR1 reads DFQATT; CDR2 reads SNEGSKA (reference sequence). The CDR3 here is CSARPRRTRYNEQFF. The CDR3 DNA reads TGCAGTGCGAGACCCCGTCGCACTAGATACAATGAGCAGTTCTTC.

The sample holds many counts of this clonotype. The chain is built from TRBV18 and TRBJ1-5, with D uncertain. Germline CDR1 reads KGHSH; CDR2 reads LQKENI. The CDR3 totals 13 residues. V was cut by 6 bases and J by 0 bases, with 6 bases left in between. CDR3 residues: CASSPGSNQPQHF. CDR3 in DNA: TGTGCCAGCTCCCCGGGTAGCAATCAGCCCCAGCATTTT.

As DNA, the CDR3 is TGTGCCAGCAGTCCGCTGACAGGGGCCTACGAGCAGTACTTC. Encoded protein: CASSPLTGAYEQYF. J is TRBJ2-7 and V is TRBV6-5; the match to TRBD1 covers 8 bases. The junction had 5 bases not matched to a gene; V was cut back by 5 bases and J by 2 bases. CDR1 and CDR2 (germline): MNHEY, SVGAGI. This CDR3 spans 14 amino acids.

The gene calls are TRBV7-2 and TRBJ1-1, with D uncertain. CDR3 length: 14 residues. The V gene lost 1 base and the J gene lost 1 base, with 7 bases spanning the gap. The germline V gene encodes CDR1 SGHTA and CDR2 FQGNSA. The CDR3 bases are TGTGCCAGCAGCTTAGTGGCGTCGAACACTGAAGCTTTCTTT. It codes for CASSLVASNTEAFF.

This rearrangement joins TRBV30 to TRBJ1-6; D gene unclear. CDR1 is GTSNPN and CDR2 is SVGIG in the germline V gene (reference sequence). The CDR3 contains 12 residues. Trimming cost V 4 bases and J 9 bases, with 10 bases left between them. The CDR3 sequence: CAWTSIVSPLHF. The DNA for the CDR3 is TGTGCCTGGACCTCGATTGTTTCACCCCTCCACTTT.

This clonotype showed up many times. The chain couples TRBV11-2 to TRBJ2-2; D is perhaps TRBD1 (6 bases). The CDR3 contains 13 residues. The germline V and J ends were trimmed by 5 bases and 5 bases, with 9 bases remaining between them. CDR1 SGHAT and CDR2 FQNNGV come from the germline V gene. CDR3 amino acids: CASSIDRTGELFF. Here the CDR3 DNA reads TGTGCCAGCAGCATTGACAGGACCGGGGAGCTGTTTTTT.

This clonotype was detected ten times or more. The gene calls are TRBV19 and TRBJ2-7, with 8 bases that match TRBD1. Germline V gives CDR1 LNHDA, CDR2 SQIVND (reference sequence). V dropped 5 bases and J dropped 4; count of bases not matched to a gene: 16. This CDR3 region has 17 residues. The CDR3 region is CASSLRDRFQPTYEQYF. The DNA of the CDR3 is TGTGCCAGTAGTCTCCGGGACAGGTTTCAGCCTACGTACGAGCAGTACTTC.

In its sample, this clonotype was seen a few times. The rearrangement links TRBV14 to TRBJ2-3; unclear D gene. The germline CDR1 and CDR2 sequences are SGHDN and FVKESK. The CDR3 is 15 amino acids. The V gene lost 0 bases and the J gene lost 2 bases, with 9 bases spanning the gap. CDR3 coding DNA: TGTGCCAGCAGCCAAGATTCGCAGGTCACAGATACGCAGTATTTT. It translates to CASSQDSQVTDTQYF. Combining the CDR3 with reference TRBV14 and TRBJ2-3 gives the whole variable domain EAGVTQFPSHSVIEKGQTVTLRCDPISGHDNLYWYRRVMGKEIKFLLHFVKESKQDESGMPNNRFLAERTGGTYSTLKVQPAELEDSGVYFCASSQDSQVTDTQYFGPGTRLTVL.